A single sample is the source of the 22 T cell receptor beta chains below, sequenced in a study of T cells in Graves' hyperthyroidism and ophthalmopathy. TCR beta CDR3 regions were amplified from RNA. The primer set for the first-round RT-PCR of the TCR CDR3 was HTBI. MiXCR, run by TCRdb on the multiplex PCR reads, gives a single entry per CDR3 protein. The sample comprises about 380,000 distinct CDR3 sequences, roughly 20% of which are singletons, and about 38% rests with the top ten. The source material was blood. The receptors were gathered from a man aged 18 to 30 with Graves' ophthalmopathy.

This clonotype appeared a few times. The chain carries TRBV12-5 and TRBJ2-5; TRBD2 agrees at 8 bases. Germline V gene sequence: CDR1 LGHNT, CDR2 FRNRAP. The CDR3 sequence is 14 residues long. The ends lost 2 bases at V and 5 bases at J; junction bases unmatched: 4. In nucleotides, the CDR3 is TGTGCTAGTGGTTTGCCGGGGGGGTTGGAGACCCAGTACTTC. Protein sequence: CASGLPGGLETQYF.

This clonotype was observed a few times. This chain joins TRBV6-1 and TRBJ2-5, with 10 nucleotides matching TRBD2. CDR1 is MNHNS, CDR2 SASEGT, per germline. After removal of 6 bases from V and 2 bases from J, the junction contained 3 bases not matched to a gene. The CDR3 sequence is 14 residues long. CDR3 amino acids: CASRGGLAQETQYF. The CDR3 bases are TGTGCCAGCAGGGGGGGACTAGCGCAAGAGACCCAGTACTTC.

This clonotype was counted ten times or more. The rearrangement joins TRBV7-9 to TRBJ2-5, with D maybe TRBD2 (6 bases). The V and J ends lost 6 bases and 6 bases respectively, with 14 bases between them. This CDR3 is 13 amino acids long. Germline CDR1 and CDR2: SEHNR and FQNEAQ (reference sequence). As DNA, the CDR3 is TGTGCCAGCAGTCTGGAGGGCACGAAGACCCAGTACTTC. This translates into CASSLEGTKTQYF.

The chain recombines TRBV9 with TRBJ2-2, with TRBD2 matching 11 bases. The CDR3 extends over 16 amino acids. V lost 3 bases, J lost 5 bases, and 6 bases stayed unmatched. From germline, CDR1 is SGDLS and CDR2 YYNGEE. The CDR3 reads CASSAIAGGQTGELFF. The DNA of the CDR3 is TGTGCCAGCAGCGCTATAGCGGGGGGGCAAACCGGGGAGCTGTTTTTT. The entire variable domain, with the rest obtained from reference TRBV9 and TRBJ2-2, is as follows: DSGVTQTPKHLITATGQRVTLRCSPRSGDLSVYWYQQSLDQGLQFLIQYYNGEERAKGNILERFSAQQFPDLHSELNLSSLELGDSALYFCASSAIAGGQTGELFFGEGSRLTVL.

This clonotype was detected ten times or more. The CDR3 spells CASSLVRGGSYEQYF. The CDR3 DNA is TGTGCCAGCAGCTTAGTTCGGGGCGGGTCCTACGAGCAGTACTTC. The rearrangement links TRBV7-2 to TRBJ2-7; D assignment may be TRBD1 or TRBD2 (5 bases each). This CDR3 is built from 15 residues. V lost 1 base, J lost 1 base, and 11 bases lay in between. CDR1 and CDR2 (germline): SGHTA, FQGNSA. Based on the CDR3 plus reference TRBV7-2 and TRBJ2-7, the full variable domain is GAGVSQSPSNKVTEKGKDVELRCDPISGHTALYWYRQSLGQGLEFLIYFQGNSAPDKSGLPSDRFSAERTGGSVSTLTIQRTQQEDSAVYLCASSLVRGGSYEQYFGPGTRLTVT.

This clonotype was observed at least ten times. The genes are TRBV15 and TRBJ2-3; tentatively, D is TRBD2 (5 bases). Germline lookup yields CDR1 LNHNV and CDR2 YYDKDF (reference sequence). This CDR3 has 14 residues. Between the trimmed V and J ends, which lost 4 bases and 1 base, there was a span of 9 bases. The CDR3 reads CATSIGGGTDTQYF. Written as DNA, the CDR3 is TGTGCCACCAGCATCGGAGGTGGCACAGATACGCAGTATTTT.

This clonotype has at least ten counts. The chain has TRBV5-1 and TRBJ1-3; 10 bases line up with TRBD1. The germline CDR1 and CDR2 sequences are SGHRS and YFSETQ. Trimming removed 1 base from V and 2 bases from J; junction bases left unmatched: 9. This CDR3 region has 18 residues. The CDR3 reads CASSLTTGGLQTGNTIYF. The CDR3 nucleotides are TGCGCCAGCAGCTTGACGACAGGGGGCCTTCAAACTGGAAACACCATATATTTT.

The rearrangement uses TRBV7-9 and TRBJ2-1; TRBD2 agrees at 12 bases. Germline values: CDR1 SEHNR, CDR2 FQNEAQ (reference sequence). This CDR3 region has 16 residues. Trimming at V came to 5 bases and at J to 5 bases, leaving 7 bases not matched to a gene. The CDR3 here is CASSHIGLAGNNEQFF. The CDR3 DNA sequence: TGTGCCAGCAGCCACATAGGACTAGCGGGAAACAATGAGCAGTTCTTC.

This clonotype was detected a few times. This sequence joins TRBV5-4 and TRBJ2-3, with D perhaps matching TRBD2 (6 bases). The CDR3 length is 13 residues. Per germline, CDR1 SGHNT and CDR2 YYREEE (reference sequence). V lost 3 bases to trimming and J lost 5 bases, with 10 bases between them. CDR3 DNA sequence: TGTGCCAGCAGCTCGTCTAGCGTAGATACGCAGTATTTT. Translating gives CASSSSSVDTQYF.

The gene calls are TRBV6-1 and TRBJ1-1; D may be TRBD1 (6 bases). V lost 6 bases and J 3 bases, leaving 14 bases between the germline ends. CDR1 is MNHNS, CDR2 SASEGT, per germline. The length of the CDR3 is 14 residues. The CDR3 coding sequence is TGTGCCAGCAGCGGACAGCTCTTGGACACTGAAGCTTTCTTT. It encodes CASSGQLLDTEAFF.

This clonotype was recorded a few times. The V and J genes are TRBV12-3 or TRBV12-4 and TRBJ1-4; D not certain. The CDR3 is 16 amino acids. V lost 2 bases, J lost 4 bases, and 14 bases lay in between. CDR3 sequence reads: CASSLRQSLGNEKLFF. Written as DNA, the CDR3 is TGTGCCAGCAGTTTAAGGCAGAGCCTGGGTAATGAAAAACTGTTTTTT.

This clonotype was observed a handful of times. V usage is TRBV29-1 and J usage is TRBJ1-4; D is perhaps TRBD1 (5 bases). CDR3 size: 12 residues. The germline V and J ends were trimmed by 7 bases and 5 bases, with 11 bases remaining between them. Germline V lookup: CDR1 SQVTM, CDR2 ANQGSEA. The CDR3 loop is CSARGGNEKLFF. CDR3 DNA: TGCAGCGCCCGGGGGGGGAATGAAAAACTGTTTTTT.

This clonotype was seen many times. This rearrangement joins TRBV29-1 to TRBJ1-2; TRBD1 agrees at 7 bases. Germline V gene data show CDR1 as SQVTM and CDR2 as ANQGSEA. The ends lost 5 bases at V and 8 bases at J; junction bases unmatched: 14. CDR3 length: 14 residues. This chain's CDR3 is CSVSGVPGTAGYTF. CDR3 bases: TGCAGCGTTTCTGGGGTACCCGGGACAGCCGGCTACACCTTC.

The chain is built from TRBV9 and TRBJ1-1; TRBD1 might be the D (5 bases). V was pared by 4 bases and J by 2 bases, with 21 bases between. The CDR3 has 17 amino acids. Germline CDR1 and CDR2: SGDLS and YYNGEE. CDR3 sequence reads: CASSPVGGPNINTEAFF. The CDR3 DNA reads TGTGCCAGCAGCCCAGTCGGGGGTCCGAATATTAACACTGAAGCTTTCTTT. Supplemented by reference TRBV9 and TRBJ1-1, the full variable domain reads DSGVTQTPKHLITATGQRVTLRCSPRSGDLSVYWYQQSLDQGLQFLIQYYNGEERAKGNILERFSAQQFPDLHSELNLSSLELGDSALYFCASSPVGGPNINTEAFFGQGTRLTVV.

The V gene is TRBV18, the J gene TRBJ2-1, with TRBD1 identical over 8 bases. CDR3 length equals 17 residues. CDR1 and CDR2 (germline): KGHSH, LQKENI. Trimming at V came to 4 bases and at J to 3 bases, leaving 11 bases not matched to a gene. CDR3 in amino acids: CASSLRPRGRDYNEQFF. CDR3 nucleotides: TGTGCCAGCTCACTAAGGCCCAGGGGGCGCGACTACAATGAGCAGTTCTTC.

This clonotype was observed at least ten times. This chain connects TRBV3-1 to TRBJ2-2; 7 bases are shared with TRBD2. J was trimmed by 3 bases and V by 8 bases; bases with no gene match: 9. CDR1 LGHDT and CDR2 YNNKEL come from the germline V gene (reference sequence). The CDR3 spans 15 residues. CDR3 in amino acids: CASARDYSYTGELFF. As DNA, the CDR3 is TGTGCCAGCGCTCGGGACTACTCGTACACCGGGGAGCTGTTTTTT. Filled out from reference TRBV3-1 and TRBJ2-2, the complete variable domain reads DTAVSQTPKYLVTQMGNDKSIKCEQNLGHDTMYWYKQDSKKFLKIMFSYNNKELIINETVPNRFSPKSPDKAHLNLHINSLELGDSAVYFCASARDYSYTGELFFGEGSRLTVL.

This clonotype was observed many times. The V and J genes are TRBV7-3 and TRBJ2-5; D is uncertain. CDR1 is SGHTA, CDR2 FQGTGA, per germline. The CDR3 covers 14 residues. V was clipped by 0 bases and J by 5 bases, with 10 bases between them. CDR3 protein: CASSLTPAWETQYF. CDR3 bases: TGTGCCAGCAGCTTAACCCCCGCGTGGGAGACCCAGTACTTC.

A remark on this clonotype: Being one base from a much bigger clone, this may be a read error. The chain uses TRBV12-3 or TRBV12-4 and TRBJ2-7; D unresolved. Trimming left V 6 bases short and J 3 bases short, with 18 bases between. The CDR3 spans 15 residues. The CDR3 sequence is CASSSRWFLHYEQYF. Here the CDR3 DNA reads TGTGCCAGCAGCTCTAGATGGTTCCTACACTACGAGCAGTACTTC.

V usage is TRBV4-1 and J usage is TRBJ2-7; 12 bases map to TRBD1. Germline V gene data show CDR1 as MGHRA and CDR2 as YSYEKL. The CDR3 has 17 amino acids. V trimming: 3 bases; J trimming: 4 bases; junction bases outside the gene matches: 10. The CDR3 region is CASSHRQGTGGSYEQYF. The CDR3 nucleotides are TGCGCCAGCAGCCATCGCCAAGGGACAGGGGGCTCATACGAGCAGTACTTC.

The chain combines TRBV5-1 with TRBJ1-1; D is perhaps TRBD1 (5 bases). The V gene's germline CDR1 is SGHRS and CDR2 YFSETQ. This CDR3 region has 16 residues. The V end lost 4 bases, the J end lost 1 base, and 17 bases lay between the germline ends. The CDR3, as DNA: TGCGCCAGCAGCCCCCTCGGGGGGGGGGGGAACACTGAAGCTTTCTTT. Encoded protein: CASSPLGGGGNTEAFF. Based on the CDR3 plus reference TRBV5-1 and TRBJ1-1, the full variable domain is KAGVTQTPRYLIKTRGQQVTLSCSPISGHRSVSWYQQTPGQGLQFLFEYFSETQRNKGNFPGRFSGRQFSNSRSEMNVSTLELGDSALYLCASSPLGGGGNTEAFFGQGTRLTVV.

At least ten counts were recorded for this clonotype. The chain employs TRBV11-2 and TRBJ1-1; D remains ambiguous. CDR1 and CDR2 (germline): SGHAT, FQNNGV. Trimming cost V 0 bases and J 9 bases, with 14 bases left between them. The CDR3 covers 14 residues. The CDR3 loop is CASSLEVRATKAFF. The DNA of the CDR3 is TGTGCCAGCAGCTTAGAAGTCCGGGCGACTAAAGCTTTCTTT.

This clonotype was detected ten times or more. The V call is TRBV11-2, the J call TRBJ2-7; 7 bases are shared with TRBD2. The CDR3 runs to 14 residues. CDR1 and CDR2 from the germline V gene are SGHAT and FQNNGV. V was pared by 11 bases and J by 7 bases, with 17 bases of the junction left unmatched. The chain's CDR3 is CAVHQRDRGGEQYF. CDR3 bases: TGTGCCGTCCATCAGCGGGACCGGGGTGGGGAGCAGTACTTC.